The source of this T cell receptor (beta chain) is a study of T cell responses to AZD1222 COVID-19 vaccine. Assay: immunoSEQ multiplex PCR; the TCRdb copy retains only in-frame clones and omits some. The table records about 150,000 clones, about 87% of them present only once. The CDR3 is 13 residues long. Germline CDR1 SNHLY, CDR2 FYNNEI. The V end lost 10 bases, the J end lost 4 bases, and 14 bases lay between the germline ends. In this sample, this clone turned up once. The receptor comes from an adult in good health. The specimen was peripheral blood, collected on day 0 of AZD1222 vaccination. The chain has TRBV2 and TRBJ1-3, with D possibly being TRBD1 (6 bases). The CDR3 bases are TGTGCCAAAACGACAGGCCCCGGAAACACCATATATTTT. Protein product: CAKTTGPGNTIYF.